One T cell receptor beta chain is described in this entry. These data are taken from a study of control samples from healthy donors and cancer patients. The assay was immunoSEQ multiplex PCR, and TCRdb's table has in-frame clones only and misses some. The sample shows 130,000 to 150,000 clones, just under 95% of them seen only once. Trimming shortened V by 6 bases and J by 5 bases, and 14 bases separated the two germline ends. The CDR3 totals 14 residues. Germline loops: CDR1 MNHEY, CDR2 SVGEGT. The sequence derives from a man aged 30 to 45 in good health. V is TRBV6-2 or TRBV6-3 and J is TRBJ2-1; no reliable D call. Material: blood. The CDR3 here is CASSLTRSDNEQFF. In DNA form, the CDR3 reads TGTGCCAGCAGCTTAACAAGGAGCGACAATGAGCAGTTCTTC.